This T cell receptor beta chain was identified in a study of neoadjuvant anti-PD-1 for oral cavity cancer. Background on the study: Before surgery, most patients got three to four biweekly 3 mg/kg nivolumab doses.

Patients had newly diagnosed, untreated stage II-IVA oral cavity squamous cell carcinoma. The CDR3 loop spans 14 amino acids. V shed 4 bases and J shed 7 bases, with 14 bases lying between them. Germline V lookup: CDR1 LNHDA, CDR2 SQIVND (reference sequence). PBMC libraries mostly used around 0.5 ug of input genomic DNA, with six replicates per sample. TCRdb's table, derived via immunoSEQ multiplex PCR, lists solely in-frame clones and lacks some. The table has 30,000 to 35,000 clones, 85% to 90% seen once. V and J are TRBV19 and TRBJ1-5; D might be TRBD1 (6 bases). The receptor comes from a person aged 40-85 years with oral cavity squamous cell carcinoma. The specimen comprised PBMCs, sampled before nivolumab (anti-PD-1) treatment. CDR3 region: CASSRGGTPQPQHF. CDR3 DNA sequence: TGTGCCAGTAGTAGGGGGGGCACTCCCCAGCCCCAGCATTTT.